The 14 T cell receptor beta chains presented below share a single source sample, sequenced in a study of CD8+ T cells in alopecia areata. Extraction of RNA preceded its reverse transcription into cDNA, which served as the sequencing template. The data were produced by immunoSEQ multiplex PCR, yet TCRdb's version contains in-frame clones alone and is incomplete. The sample includes about 19,000 clones, 50% to 70% of them seen just once. Regarding treatment: oral pan-JAK inhibitor, 5-10 mg twice daily. Lesional scalp tissue (obtained by punch biopsy) and peripheral blood were collected from alopecia areata patients. Here the sequenced sample was skin, taken at week 4, from a patient treated with tofacitinib. The receptors derive from a human donor with alopecia areata.

This clone was seen a handful of times. The chain employs TRBV6-5 and TRBJ1-2, with D perhaps TRBD1 (6 bases). Trimming removed 6 bases from V and 2 bases from J, with 10 bases in between. The CDR3 runs 13 residues. The germline CDR1 and CDR2 sequences are MNHEY and SVGAGI. The CDR3 nucleotides read TGTGCCAGCAGCCAACAGGGAAACTATGGCTACACCTTC. The encoded protein is CASSQQGNYGYTF.

V usage is TRBV4-1 and J usage is TRBJ1-1; 8 bases map to TRBD1. Germline assignment: CDR1 MGHRA and CDR2 YSYEKL. The J segment lost 3 bases and the V segment lost 1 base, leaving 4 bases of the junction unmatched. The CDR3 has 15 amino acids. CDR3: CASSQVAGGYTEAFF. CDR3 coding DNA: TGCGCCAGCAGCCAAGTTGCAGGGGGCTACACTGAAGCTTTCTTT.

The V gene is TRBV7-6, the J gene TRBJ1-3; D remains unclear. The V end lost 1 base, the J end lost 0 bases, and 10 bases lay between the germline ends. This CDR3 comprises 16 residues. Germline lookup yields CDR1 SGHVS and CDR2 FNYEAQ. The CDR3 region has the DNA TGTGCCAGCAGCTTAGGGGCCAAGAGCTCTGGAAACACCATATATTTT. Its translation is CASSLGAKSSGNTIYF.

This clone was seen a handful of times. V usage is TRBV5-4 and J usage is TRBJ1-2; no firm D call. Trimming removed 0 bases at V and 11 bases at J, with 20 bases between. CDR1 SGHNT and CDR2 YYREEE come from the germline V gene (reference sequence). The CDR3 contains 15 residues. The CDR3 region is CASSLAGIPGSWYTF. The CDR3 bases are TGTGCCAGCAGCTTGGCCGGAATCCCGGGATCTTGGTACACCTTC.

The chain carries TRBV28 and TRBJ2-4; D assignment may be TRBD1 or TRBD2 (5 bases each). The germline CDR1 and CDR2 sequences are MDHEN and SYDVKM. The V end lost 7 bases, the J end lost 0 bases, and 10 bases lay between the germline ends. This CDR3 spans 14 amino acids. For the CDR3, the DNA is TGTGCCAGCAATCCCGGGACAGCCAAAAACATTCAGTACTTC. Translating gives CASNPGTAKNIQYF. Complete variable domain (other parts from reference TRBV28 and TRBJ2-4): DVKVTQSSRYLVKRTGEKVFLECVQDMDHENMFWYRQDPGLGLRLIYFSYDVKMKEKGDIPEGYSVSREKKERFSLILESASTNQTSMYLCASNPGTAKNIQYFGAGTRLSVL.

The genes are TRBV7-2 and TRBJ2-7; D gene ambiguous. CDR3 size: 14 residues. Trimming cost V 5 bases and J 3 bases, with 14 bases left between them. Germline V gene lookup returns CDR1 SGHTA and CDR2 FQGNSA. The CDR3, as DNA: TGTGCCAGCAGCCCCCGCGCCACGAACTACGAGCAGTACTTC. Amino acids: CASSPRATNYEQYF.

The chain has TRBV5-5 and TRBJ1-6; no definite D call. This CDR3 is 15 amino acids long. Germline assignment: CDR1 SGHKS and CDR2 YYEKEE (reference sequence). V lost 3 bases and J 8 bases, leaving 15 bases between the germline ends. The DNA of the CDR3 is TGTGCCAGCAGCTCAAGGACGTTCCGCGATTCACCCCTCCACTTT. This sequence encodes CASSSRTFRDSPLHF.

The rearrangement joins TRBV5-1 to TRBJ2-2, with 9 bases fitting TRBD1. The CDR3 totals 15 residues. The junction had 3 bases not matched to a gene; V was cut back by 4 bases and J by 2 bases. The germline V gene encodes CDR1 SGHRS and CDR2 YFSETQ. This CDR3 is CASSLGQGNTGELFF. The CDR3 DNA reads as TGCGCCAGCAGCCTGGGACAGGGAAACACCGGGGAGCTGTTTTTT.

This clone has just a few counts. CDR3 bases: TGCAGCGTTGAAACAATAGATACGCAGTATTTT. Its protein product is CSVETIDTQYF. This rearrangement joins TRBV29-1 to TRBJ2-3; unclear D gene. The CDR3 extends over 11 amino acids. Germline V gene data show CDR1 as SQVTM and CDR2 as ANQGSEA. Trimming removed 2 bases from V and 5 bases from J, with 5 bases in between.

The rearrangement links TRBV6-1 to TRBJ1-1; a weak D match, TRBD1 (5 bases). Trimming left V 4 bases short and J 0 bases short, with 18 bases between. This CDR3 is built from 17 residues. From germline, CDR1 is MNHNS and CDR2 SASEGT. The CDR3 reads CASSAVYSRVMNTEAFF. CDR3 nucleotides: TGTGCCAGCAGTGCGGTGTATAGCAGGGTTATGAACACTGAAGCTTTCTTT.

The V call is TRBV7-4, the J call TRBJ2-5; no clear D. The germline V gene has CDR1 SGHVT and CDR2 SQSDAQ. Trimming cost V 5 bases and J 4 bases, with 11 bases left between them. The CDR3 runs 13 residues. Here the CDR3 DNA reads TGTGCCAGCAGCCCACGCCCCCCAGAGACCCAGTACTTC. It translates to CASSPRPPETQYF.

J is TRBJ2-2 and V is TRBV6-1; D may be TRBD2 (6 bases). V was shortened by 10 bases and J by 1 base, with 13 bases between the two germline ends. From germline, CDR1 is MNHNS and CDR2 SASEGT. There are 14 residues in the CDR3. The CDR3: CAIRRGENTGELFF. Written as DNA, the CDR3 is TGTGCCATCAGGAGGGGAGAGAACACCGGGGAGCTGTTTTTT.

CDR3 coding DNA: TGCGCCAGCAGCCTGGACAGGGGAGTTTACGAGCAGTACTTC. This sequence encodes CASSLDRGVYEQYF. V gene TRBV4-3 combines with J gene TRBJ2-7; 9 bases are a match to TRBD1. J lost 4 bases, V lost 4 bases, and 5 bases had no gene match. This CDR3 region has 14 residues. The germline gives CDR1 LGHNA, CDR2 YSLEER.

The chain combines TRBV6-6 with TRBJ1-5; 9 bases match TRBD1. V lost 6 bases and J lost 6; bases outside the gene matches: 6. Germline CDR1 and CDR2: MNHNY and SVGAGI (reference sequence). This CDR3 contains 14 residues. Here the CDR3 DNA reads TGTGCCAGCAGAGGACAGGGGTTGAGTCAGCCCCAGCATTTT. As protein: CASRGQGLSQPQHF.